The 20 T cell receptor beta chains below come from one sample, sequenced in a study of PD-L1 blockade in urothelial cancer. Data came from immunoSEQ multiplex PCR; TCRdb stores just in-frame clones and leaves some out. Of around 33,000 clones in the sample, over 75% were seen once. Here the sequenced sample was PBMCs, taken around atezolizumab (anti-PD-L1) treatment. Every receptor here comes from a man between 65 and 85 years old with urothelial cancer.

The CDR3 region is CASSLDRATNEKLFF. CDR3 DNA sequence: TGTGCCAGCAGTTTGGACAGGGCGACTAATGAAAAACTGTTTTTT. The rearrangement uses TRBV6-5 and TRBJ1-4; TRBD1 matches 8 bases. The CDR3 contains 15 residues. Germline V CDR1 and CDR2: MNHEY, SVGAGI. V gave up 4 bases and J gave up 2 bases; unmatched junction bases: 3.

Only one count was recorded for this clone. V and J are TRBV6-6 and TRBJ1-3; 8 bases agree with TRBD1. Per the germline V gene, CDR1 is MNHNY and CDR2 is SVGAGI (reference sequence). The CDR3 covers 16 residues. Trimming cost V 4 bases and J 3 bases; bases outside gene matches: 8. The CDR3 sequence: CASSLGQGAGGNTIYF. The CDR3 DNA reads TGTGCCAGCAGTTTAGGGCAGGGGGCAGGTGGAAACACCATATATTTT.

The V and J genes are TRBV18 and TRBJ2-5; D not certain. CDR1 and CDR2 (germline): KGHSH, LQKENI. The CDR3 contains 13 residues. V lost 4 bases and J lost 2, with 8 bases in between. The CDR3 reads CASSLGSQETQYF. In nucleotides, the CDR3 is TGTGCCAGCTCACTGGGCAGTCAAGAGACCCAGTACTTC.

This clone was observed once. This chain connects TRBV19 to TRBJ2-1; D remains unclear. The CDR3 length is 16 residues. Germline V CDR1 and CDR2: LNHDA, SQIVND (reference sequence). Trimming cost V 6 bases and J 8 bases, with 23 bases left between them. CDR3 protein: CASSTLEGLVGDEQFF. The CDR3, as DNA: TGTGCCAGTAGCACCCTAGAAGGCTTAGTCGGCGATGAGCAGTTCTTC.

The chain employs TRBV18 and TRBJ2-7, with 8 positions matching TRBD2. This CDR3 region has 14 residues. Germline V gives CDR1 KGHSH, CDR2 LQKENI. V lost 5 bases and J lost 5; bases outside the gene matches: 8. In DNA, the CDR3 is TGTGCCAGCTCAACCACCCGGGGGGGGGACGAGCAGTACTTC. Translation: CASSTTRGGDEQYF.

The V call is TRBV19, the J call TRBJ2-6, with 11 positions matching TRBD1. The CDR3 is 17 residues long. The germline gives CDR1 LNHDA, CDR2 SQIVND (reference sequence). With 4 bases clipped from V and 1 base from J, the junction kept 3 bases outside the gene matches. The CDR3 DNA reads as TGTGCCAGTAGTAGTGGACAGGGGGCTTCTGGGGCCAACGTCCTGACTTTC. Its protein product is CASSSGQGASGANVLTF.

The sample holds a few counts of this clone. The V gene is TRBV5-3, the J gene TRBJ2-1, with 15 bases lining up with TRBD2. TRBV5-3 is placed among ORFs of uncertain function. J lost 4 bases, V lost 5 bases, and 10 bases had no gene match. The CDR3 runs to 18 residues. The DNA for the CDR3 is TGTGCCAGAAGTTTCGGACTAGCGGGGGGGTTTGGTTACAATGAGCAGTTCTTC. This translates into CARSFGLAGGFGYNEQFF.

CDR3 bases: TGCAGTTGCAGGGGCCGCTATGGCTACACCTTC. Translated, it gives CSCRGRYGYTF. The genes are TRBV20-1 and TRBJ1-2; D is perhaps TRBD1 (6 bases). The CDR3 sequence is 11 residues long. Trimming took off 8 bases at V and 4 bases at J, with 11 bases between the two ends. Germline CDR1 is DFQATT and CDR2 is SNEGSKA (reference sequence).

In this sample, this clone turned up once. This chain joins TRBV27 and TRBJ2-2; 9 nucleotides agree with TRBD2. J was trimmed by 5 bases and V by 2 bases; bases with no gene match: 12. The CDR3 extends over 18 amino acids. CDR1 and CDR2 from the germline V gene are MNHEY and SMNVEV (reference sequence). CDR3 region: CASSLGLAGGLATGELFF. For the CDR3, the DNA is TGTGCCAGCAGTTTAGGCCTCGCGGGAGGGTTAGCTACCGGGGAGCTGTTTTTT.

V gene TRBV7-6 combines with J gene TRBJ2-7; 7 bases align to TRBD1. Trimming took 2 bases from V and 6 from J; bases not matched to a gene: 4. CDR1 and CDR2 (germline): SGHVS, FNYEAQ. The CDR3 extends over 13 amino acids. CDR3 protein: CASSLTAGGEQYF. For the CDR3, the DNA is TGTGCCAGCAGCTTAACCGCAGGGGGCGAGCAGTACTTC.

This clone was seen a handful of times. This chain uses TRBV7-6 with TRBJ1-6; D uncertain. Trimming stripped 5 bases from V and 8 bases from J, with 10 bases between. CDR1 SGHVS and CDR2 FNYEAQ come from the germline V gene. CDR3 length: 13 residues. In DNA, the CDR3 is TGTGCCAGCAGCGGGGAGGGATATTCACCCCTCCACTTT. Amino acid sequence: CASSGEGYSPLHF.

The chain links TRBV10-3 to TRBJ2-7, with TRBD2 matching 11 bases. The CDR3 consists of 15 residues. CDR1 is ENHRY and CDR2 is SYGVKD in the germline V gene. Trimming removed 6 bases from V and 2 bases from J; junction bases left unmatched: 6. CDR3 nucleotides: TGTGCCATCAGCGGACTAGCGGGCGTCGCCTACGAGCAGTACTTC. It yields the protein CAISGLAGVAYEQYF.

CDR3 coding DNA: TGTGCCAGCAGCGGCCGGGGGTCCCAAGTCAACAATGAGCAGTTCTTC. Protein product: CASSGRGSQVNNEQFF. V gene TRBV7-2 combines with J gene TRBJ2-1, with a weak D call TRBD2 (6 bases). The CDR3 contains 16 residues. Germline V lookup: CDR1 SGHTA, CDR2 FQGNSA. Deletions cut 5 bases from V and 5 bases from J, with 19 bases between.

The V and J genes are TRBV4-2 and TRBJ1-3, with 7 bases lining up with TRBD1. The trim removed 1 base at V and 0 bases at J, leaving 3 bases unmatched. The germline CDR1 and CDR2 sequences are LGHNA and YNFKEQ. The CDR3 contains 16 residues. CDR3 sequence: CASSQGDSYSGNTIYF. In nucleotides, the CDR3 is TGTGCCAGCAGCCAAGGGGACAGCTACTCTGGAAACACCATATATTTT.

V gene TRBV11-2 combines with J gene TRBJ2-3, with D possibly being TRBD2 (6 bases). Germline CDR1 is SGHAT and CDR2 is FQNNGV. Between the trimmed V and J ends, which lost 7 bases and 0 bases, there was a span of 14 bases. The CDR3 has 15 residues. The CDR3 here is CASNRGGRSTDTQYF. The CDR3 coding sequence is TGTGCCAGCAATCGTGGGGGGAGAAGCACAGATACGCAGTATTTT. The full variable domain, with the rest looked up from reference TRBV11-2 and TRBJ2-3, is EAGVAQSPRYKIIEKRQSVAFWCNPISGHATLYWYQQILGQGPKLLIQFQNNGVVDDSQLPKDRFSAERLKGVDSTLKIQPAKLEDSAVYLCASNRGGRSTDTQYFGPGTRLTVL.

The CDR3 protein is CASSTLAGNTGELFF. Written as DNA, the CDR3 is TGTGCCAGCAGCACCTTAGCGGGGAACACCGGGGAGCTGTTTTTT. The chain has TRBV7-3 and TRBJ2-2; 7 bases align to TRBD2. Trimming took 5 bases from V and 1 from J; bases not matched to a gene: 4. The CDR3 consists of 15 residues. CDR1 is SGHTA, CDR2 FQGTGA, per germline.

This clone occurred a few times. V usage is TRBV5-1 and J usage is TRBJ2-7; TRBD1 might be the D (5 bases). CDR3 length: 11 residues. Per the germline V gene, CDR1 is SGHRS and CDR2 is YFSETQ. Trimming removed 5 bases at V and 4 bases at J, with 7 bases between. Here the CDR3 DNA reads TGCGCCAGCAGGCAGGGTTACGAGCAGTACTTC. It specifies CASRQGYEQYF.

The rearrangement links TRBV5-1 to TRBJ2-3; D perhaps matches TRBD1 (6 bases). Trimming removed 5 bases at V and 6 bases at J, with 16 bases between. Germline CDR1 is SGHRS and CDR2 is YFSETQ. This CDR3 has 14 amino acids. The CDR3 here is CASRPQGQSDTQYF. In DNA, the CDR3 is TGCGCCAGCAGGCCCCAGGGGCAGTCGGATACGCAGTATTTT. The variable domain in full, completed from reference TRBV5-1 and TRBJ2-3, reads KAGVTQTPRYLIKTRGQQVTLSCSPISGHRSVSWYQQTPGQGLQFLFEYFSETQRNKGNFPGRFSGRQFSNSRSEMNVSTLELGDSALYLCASRPQGQSDTQYFGPGTRLTVL.

This clone came up once. V gene TRBV11-2 combines with J gene TRBJ2-5; no reliable D call. There are 14 residues in the CDR3. CDR1 and CDR2 (germline): SGHAT, FQNNGV. Trimming removed 4 bases at V and 0 bases at J, with 9 bases between. This CDR3 reads CASSSTRYQETQYF. In DNA form, the CDR3 reads TGTGCCAGCAGCTCTACCAGGTACCAAGAGACCCAGTACTTC.

This sequence joins TRBV7-2 and TRBJ1-1, with TRBD1 identical over 9 bases. Losses at the gene ends were 1 base for V and 3 bases for J; bases not matched to a gene: 3. The germline gives CDR1 SGHTA, CDR2 FQGNSA. The CDR3 is 15 amino acids. The CDR3 loop is CASSLVGQGYTEAFF. The CDR3 region has the DNA TGTGCCAGCAGCTTAGTGGGACAGGGTTACACTGAAGCTTTCTTT.